This T cell receptor (beta chain) is drawn from a study of shared clonotypes between healthy human individuals. The study drew all its donors from Caucasian adults living in Nashville, Tennessee. A word on this clone: Its antigen is unknown.

General study results and limits: Richness estimates generally favored naive over memory subsets. Between a few donors, naive CD4 clonotypes were shared at a level of about 5%.

A 200 ng quantity of DNA, around 30,000 T cell genomes, went into the sorted-subset replicate PCRs. The protocol was immunoSEQ multiplex PCR, while the TCRdb copy is restricted to in-frame clones and leaves out a portion. Here the sample spans roughly 2.4 million clones, approximately 96% being singletons. The sequence came from a man in his late teens or twenties in good health. Sequenced sample: naive CD4+ T cells sorted from blood. Subset denoted: CD45RA+ positively selected.

The CDR3 region has the DNA TGTGCCAGCTCACCAGGGACAGGGGCGAGGCAGCCCCAGCATTTT. Residues: CASSPGTGARQPQHF. This rearrangement joins TRBV18 to TRBJ1-5; 10 bases match TRBD1. The CDR3 contains 15 residues. V gave up 2 bases and J gave up 7 bases; unmatched junction bases: 5. CDR1 is KGHSH and CDR2 is LQKENI in the germline V gene. Combining the CDR3 with reference TRBV18 and TRBJ1-5 gives the whole variable domain NAGVMQNPRHLVRRRGQEARLRCSPMKGHSHVYWYRQLPEEGLKFMVYLQKENIIDESGMPKERFSAEFPKEGPSILRIQQVVRGDSAAYFCASSPGTGARQPQHFGDGTRLSIL.